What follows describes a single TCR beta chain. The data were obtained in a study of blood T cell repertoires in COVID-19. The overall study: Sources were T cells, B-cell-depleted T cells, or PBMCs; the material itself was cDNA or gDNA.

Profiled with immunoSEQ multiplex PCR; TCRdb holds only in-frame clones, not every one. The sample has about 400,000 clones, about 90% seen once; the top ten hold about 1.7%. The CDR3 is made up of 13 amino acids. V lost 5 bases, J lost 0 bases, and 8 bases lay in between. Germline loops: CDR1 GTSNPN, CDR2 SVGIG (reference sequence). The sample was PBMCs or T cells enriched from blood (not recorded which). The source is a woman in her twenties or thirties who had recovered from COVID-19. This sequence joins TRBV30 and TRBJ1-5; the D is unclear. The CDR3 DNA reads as TGTGCCTGGGCCCGCGGTAGCAATCAGCCCCAGCATTTT. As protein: CAWARGSNQPQHF.